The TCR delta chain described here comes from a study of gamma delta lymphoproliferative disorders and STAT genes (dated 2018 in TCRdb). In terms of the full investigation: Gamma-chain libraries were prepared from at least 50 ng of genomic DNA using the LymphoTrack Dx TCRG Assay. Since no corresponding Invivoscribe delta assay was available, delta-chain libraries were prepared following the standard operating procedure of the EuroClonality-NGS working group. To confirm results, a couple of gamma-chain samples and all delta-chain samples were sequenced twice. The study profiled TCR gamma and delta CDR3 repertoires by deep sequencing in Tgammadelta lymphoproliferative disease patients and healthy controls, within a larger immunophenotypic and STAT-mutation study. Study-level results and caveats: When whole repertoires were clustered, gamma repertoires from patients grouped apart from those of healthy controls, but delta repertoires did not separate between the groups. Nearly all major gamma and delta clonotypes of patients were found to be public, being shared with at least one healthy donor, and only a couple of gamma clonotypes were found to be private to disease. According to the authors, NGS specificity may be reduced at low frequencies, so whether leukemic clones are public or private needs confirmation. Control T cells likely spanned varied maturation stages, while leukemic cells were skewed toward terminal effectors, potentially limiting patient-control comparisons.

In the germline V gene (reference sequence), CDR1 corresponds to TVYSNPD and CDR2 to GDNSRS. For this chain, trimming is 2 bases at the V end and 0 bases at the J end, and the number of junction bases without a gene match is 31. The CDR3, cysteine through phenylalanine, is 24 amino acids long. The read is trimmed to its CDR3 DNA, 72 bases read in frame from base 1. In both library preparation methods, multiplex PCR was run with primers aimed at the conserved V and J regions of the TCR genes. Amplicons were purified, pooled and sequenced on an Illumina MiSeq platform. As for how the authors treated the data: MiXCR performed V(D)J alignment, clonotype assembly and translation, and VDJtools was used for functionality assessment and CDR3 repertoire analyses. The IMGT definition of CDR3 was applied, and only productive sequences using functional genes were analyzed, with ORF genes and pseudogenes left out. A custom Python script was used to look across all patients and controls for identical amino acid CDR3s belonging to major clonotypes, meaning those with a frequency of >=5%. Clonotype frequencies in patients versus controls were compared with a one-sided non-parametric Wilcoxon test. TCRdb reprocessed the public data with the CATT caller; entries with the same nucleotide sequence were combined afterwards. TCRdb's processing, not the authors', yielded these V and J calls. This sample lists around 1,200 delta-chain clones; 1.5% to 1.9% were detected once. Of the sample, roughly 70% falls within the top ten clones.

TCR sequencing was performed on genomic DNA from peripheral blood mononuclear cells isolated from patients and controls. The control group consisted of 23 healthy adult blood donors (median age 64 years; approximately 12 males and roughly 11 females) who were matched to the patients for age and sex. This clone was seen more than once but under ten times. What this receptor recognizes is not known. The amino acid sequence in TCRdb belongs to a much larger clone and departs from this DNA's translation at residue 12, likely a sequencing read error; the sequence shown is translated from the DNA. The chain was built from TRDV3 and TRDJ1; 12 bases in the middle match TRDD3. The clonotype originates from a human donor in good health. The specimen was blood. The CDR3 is CAFCGGNFPSFAYWGIPYTDKLIF. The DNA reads TGTGCCTTTTGTGGTGGGAACTTCCCCAGTTTTGCCTACTGGGGGATACCGTACACCGATAAACTCATCTTT.